One and the same sample provided the 5 T cell receptor beta chains below, sequenced in a study of PD-1 blockade in classical Hodgkin lymphoma. Brentuximab vedotin exposure varied, and every patient relapsed after autologous stem cell transplantation. Magnetic negative selection purified CD4+ T cells from thawed PBMCs. TCRdb's copy holds only in-frame clones and misses some; the assay was immunoSEQ multiplex PCR. This table holds under 30,000 clones, over 65% found once. The material sequenced was CD4+ T cells from blood, taken at baseline. The receptors come from a human donor with classical Hodgkin lymphoma.

This clone was detected only a few times. The chain carries TRBV27 and TRBJ2-7; 7 bases map to TRBD1. This CDR3 spans 14 amino acids. CDR1 MNHEY and CDR2 SMNVEV come from the germline V gene (reference sequence). V dropped 0 bases and J dropped 3; count of bases not matched to a gene: 2. Here the CDR3 reads CASSLSTGLYEQYF. For the CDR3, the DNA is TGTGCCAGCAGTTTATCGACAGGGCTCTACGAGCAGTACTTC.

V gene TRBV7-9 combines with J gene TRBJ1-4; D is ambiguous. This CDR3 comprises 15 residues. Germline CDR1 SEHNR, CDR2 FQNEAQ (reference sequence). Trimming cost V 4 bases and J 0 bases, with 9 bases left between them. For the CDR3, the DNA is TGTGCCAGCAGCTCCTCAAGTGCAACTAATGAAAAACTGTTTTTT. The encoded protein is CASSSSSATNEKLFF.

The CDR3 region is CSVELGLPNASGYTF. CDR3 coding DNA: TGCAGCGTTGAATTAGGCCTCCCGAATGCCTCCGGCTACACCTTC. V usage is TRBV29-1 and J usage is TRBJ1-2; D is uncertain. The CDR3 covers 15 residues. V shed 2 bases and J shed 8 bases, with 21 bases lying between them. The germline CDR1 and CDR2 sequences are SQVTM and ANQGSEA.

The gene calls are TRBV25-1 and TRBJ1-1; TRBD1 might be the D (6 bases). The CDR3 length is 15 residues. V lost 3 bases, J lost 6 bases, and 17 bases lay in between. The germline V gene encodes CDR1 MGHDK and CDR2 SYGVNS. The CDR3 is CASSDLPGHMAEAFF. For the CDR3, the DNA is TGTGCCAGCAGTGATCTCCCGGGACATATGGCTGAAGCTTTCTTT.

The gene calls are TRBV4-2 and TRBJ1-3, with D unclear. Germline-derived CDR1 and CDR2 are LGHNA and YNFKEQ. This CDR3 has 13 amino acids. V lost 1 base, J lost 12 bases, and 13 bases lay in between. The CDR3 region has the DNA TGTGCCAGCAGCCAAGCCCGCGCCGGAGGCATATATTTT. This encodes CASSQARAGGIYF.